Here is one TCR beta chain with its context. Its antigen is unidentified. The data were obtained in a study of vaccination and CD4 T cells after COVID-19. Study-wide context: Samples were taken after vaccination, a median of around 67 days after dose two, with a range of 14 to 241. The cells were exposed to overlapping spike peptides originating from SARS-CoV-2, HCoV-NL63, HCoV-OC43 and HCoV-229E for stimulation.

The treatment: approximately 10-day PBMC culture with coronavirus spike peptide pools or control peptides (ViraFEST assay). The Oncomine TCR Beta short-read assay was applied to DNA of cultured CD4+ T cells. TCRdb re-derived calls from the PCR reads in MiXCR, one entry per CDR3 protein. The sample records around 9,200 distinct CDR3 sequences, around 59% being singletons. The CDR3 runs 16 residues. Germline CDR1 and CDR2: KGHDR and SFDVKD. The ends lost 7 bases at V and 5 bases at J; junction bases unmatched: 12. This receptor was identified in a human donor who had recovered from COVID-19. V and J are TRBV24-1 and TRBJ2-5; TRBD2 matches at 10 bases. The sequenced material came from CD4+ T cells from blood, cultured in vitro. The CDR3 sequence: CATSRSGRAPYETQYF. CDR3 nucleotide sequence: TGTGCCACCAGCCGAAGCGGGAGGGCCCCATATGAGACCCAGTACTTC.